This TCR beta chain was sequenced in a study of cytomegalovirus exposure and HLA in healthy donors. Study-level points and caveats: The authors later found most CMV-associated TCR beta chains appeared HLA-restricted. Generally TCR sequences proved uncommon, though certain public TCRs appeared in numerous donors. V- and J-gene trimming of TCR beta was linked (in a later analysis) to a missense DCLRE1C variant. The classifier reportedly diagnosed cytomegalovirus status with high sensitivity and specificity.

For this clone: Its specificity is unknown.

PCR used 60 Vbeta primers and 13 Jbeta primers. Sequencing used immunoSEQ multiplex PCR; TCRdb keeps in-frame clones, though not all of them. The table for this sample gives 100,000 to 150,000 clones. Trimming stripped 3 bases from V and 2 bases from J, with 8 bases between. CDR3 length: 14 residues. CDR1 is SGHAT, CDR2 FQNNGV, per germline. This TCR came from a woman aged 40 to 55 in good health and CMV-seropositive. The sequencing sample was made of PBMCs. The chain couples TRBV11-2 to TRBJ1-5; D is perhaps TRBD1 (6 bases). The CDR3 sequence: CASSFSGGNQPQHF. The CDR3 region has the DNA TGTGCCAGCAGCTTCTCAGGGGGCAATCAGCCCCAGCATTTT.